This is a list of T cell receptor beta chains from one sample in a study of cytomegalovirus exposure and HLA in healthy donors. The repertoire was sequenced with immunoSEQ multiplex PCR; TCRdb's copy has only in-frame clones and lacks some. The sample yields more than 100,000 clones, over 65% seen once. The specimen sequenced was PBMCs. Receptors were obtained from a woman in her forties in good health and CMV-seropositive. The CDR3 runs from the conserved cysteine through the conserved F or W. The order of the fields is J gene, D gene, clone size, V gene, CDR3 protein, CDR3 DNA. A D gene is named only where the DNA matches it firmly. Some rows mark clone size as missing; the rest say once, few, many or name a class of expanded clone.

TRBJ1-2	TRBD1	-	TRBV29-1	CSVGQGAKYGYTF	TGCAGCGTGGGACAGGGGGCGAAATATGGCTACACCTTC
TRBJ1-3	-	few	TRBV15	CATSRQGFSGNTIYF	TGTGCCACCAGCAGGCAGGGATTCTCTGGAAACACCATATATTTT
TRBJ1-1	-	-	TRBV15	CATSRGVNTEAFF	TGTGCCACCAGCAGAGGAGTGAACACTGAAGCTTTCTTT
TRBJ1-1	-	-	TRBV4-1	CASSQGFGGTEAFF	TGCGCCAGCAGCCAAGGATTCGGGGGCACTGAAGCTTTCTTT
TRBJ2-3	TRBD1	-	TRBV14	CASSLFRGTDTQYF	TGTGCCAGCAGCCTCTTCAGGGGGACAGATACGCAGTATTTT
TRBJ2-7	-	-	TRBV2	CASSRGQSSYEQYF	TGTGCCAGTAGCAGGGGTCAAAGCTCCTACGAGCAGTACTTC
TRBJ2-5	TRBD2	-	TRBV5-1	CASSSQKAGGSGETQYF	TGCGCCAGCAGCTCCCAAAAAGCGGGGGGTAGCGGGGAGACCCAGTACTTC
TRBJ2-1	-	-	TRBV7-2	CASRGGPASYNEQFF	TGTGCCAGCAGAGGAGGTCCCGCTAGCTACAATGAGCAGTTCTTC
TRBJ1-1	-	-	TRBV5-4	CASSRGGGTEAFF	TGTGCCAGCAGTCGCGGGGGGGGCACTGAAGCTTTCTTT
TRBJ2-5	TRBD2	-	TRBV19	CASSPRTSGQETQYF	TGTGCCAGTAGTCCAAGGACTAGCGGCCAAGAGACCCAGTACTTC
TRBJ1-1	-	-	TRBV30	CAWRVGDSLNTEAFF	TGTGCCTGGAGAGTAGGGGATTCGTTGAACACTGAAGCTTTCTTT
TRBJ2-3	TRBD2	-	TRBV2	CASSPGSGVLTDTQYF	TGTGCCAGCAGCCCGGGTAGCGGGGTACTCACAGATACGCAGTATTTT
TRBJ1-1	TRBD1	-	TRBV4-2	CASSQVGTGANTEAFF	TGTGCCAGCAGCCAAGTGGGGACAGGCGCTAATACTGAAGCTTTCTTT
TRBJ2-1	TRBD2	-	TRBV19	CASRSSGYNEQFF	TGTGCCAGTAGGTCTAGCGGATACAATGAGCAGTTCTTC
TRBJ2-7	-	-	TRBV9	CASSVMAGPYEQYF	TGTGCCAGCAGCGTCATGGCGGGACCCTACGAGCAGTACTTC
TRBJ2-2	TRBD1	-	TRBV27	CASSPRTGVSGELFF	TGTGCCAGCAGCCCCCGGACAGGGGTCTCCGGGGAGCTGTTTTTT
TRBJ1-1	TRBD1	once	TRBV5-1	CASSPRDRYTEAFF	TGCGCCAGCAGCCCGCGGGACAGATACACTGAAGCTTTCTTT